This TCR beta chain originates from a study of blood T cell repertoires in COVID-19. Study at large: COVID-19 samples from acute and convalescent phases originated in the United States, Italy and Spain. PBMCs, B-cell-depleted T cells, or T cells provided the cDNA or gDNA that made up the material.

The germline V gene has CDR1 LGHNA and CDR2 YNFKEQ. The CDR3 sequence is 14 residues long. The ends lost 4 bases at V and 9 bases at J; junction bases unmatched: 7. Sequencing used immunoSEQ multiplex PCR; TCRdb keeps in-frame clones, though not all of them. Of around 330,000 clones in the sample, roughly 87% were seen once. This clone was counted a few times. Individuals drawn from 24 US areas were about 18 to 90 years old. This clonotype was sampled from a woman aged 18-29 years who had recovered from COVID-19. Sequences were obtained from PBMCs or T cells enriched from blood (not recorded which). The V gene is TRBV4-2, the J gene TRBJ2-2, with TRBD1 matching over 8 bases. CDR3 coding DNA: TGTGCCAGCAGCCCCGAGGACAGGGATCGGGAGCTGTTTTTT. It specifies CASSPEDRDRELFF.